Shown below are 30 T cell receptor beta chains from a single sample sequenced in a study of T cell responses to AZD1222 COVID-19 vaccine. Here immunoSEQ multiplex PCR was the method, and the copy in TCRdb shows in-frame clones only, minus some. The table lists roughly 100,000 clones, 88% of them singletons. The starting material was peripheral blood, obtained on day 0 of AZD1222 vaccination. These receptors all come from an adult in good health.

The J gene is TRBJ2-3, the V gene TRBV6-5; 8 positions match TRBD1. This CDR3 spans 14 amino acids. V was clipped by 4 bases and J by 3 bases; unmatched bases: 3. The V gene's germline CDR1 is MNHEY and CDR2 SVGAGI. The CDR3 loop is CASSLRTGTDTQYF. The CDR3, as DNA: TGTGCCAGCAGTTTGCGGACAGGGACAGATACGCAGTATTTT.

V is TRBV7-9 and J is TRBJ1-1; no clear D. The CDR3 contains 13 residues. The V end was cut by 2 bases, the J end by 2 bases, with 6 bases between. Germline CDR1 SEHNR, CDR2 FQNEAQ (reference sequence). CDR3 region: CASSLQENTEAFF. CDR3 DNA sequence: TGTGCCAGCAGCTTACAGGAAAACACTGAAGCTTTCTTT. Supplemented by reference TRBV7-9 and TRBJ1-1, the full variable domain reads DTGVSQNPRHKITKRGQNVTFRCDPISEHNRLYWYRQTLGQGPEFLTYFQNEAQLEKSRLLSDRFSAERPKGSFSTLEIQRTEQGDSAMYLCASSLQENTEAFFGQGTRLTVV.

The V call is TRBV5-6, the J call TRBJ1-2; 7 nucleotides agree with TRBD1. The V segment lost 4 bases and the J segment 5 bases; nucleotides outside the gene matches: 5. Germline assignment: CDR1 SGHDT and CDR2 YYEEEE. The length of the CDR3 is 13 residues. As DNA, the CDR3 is TGTGCCAGCAGCCTACAGGGGCCGTATGGCTACACCTTC. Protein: CASSLQGPYGYTF.

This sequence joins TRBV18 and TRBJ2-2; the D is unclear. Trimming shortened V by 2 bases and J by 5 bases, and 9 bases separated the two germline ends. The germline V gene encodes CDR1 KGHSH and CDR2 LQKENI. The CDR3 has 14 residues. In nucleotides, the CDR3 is TGTGCCAGCTCACCAGCCAGCACAACCGGGGAGCTGTTTTTT. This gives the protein CASSPASTTGELFF.

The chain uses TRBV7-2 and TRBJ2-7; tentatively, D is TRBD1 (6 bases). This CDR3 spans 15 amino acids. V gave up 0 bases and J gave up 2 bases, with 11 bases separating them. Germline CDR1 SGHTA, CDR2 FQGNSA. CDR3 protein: CASSLAQGWTYEQYF. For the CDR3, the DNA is TGTGCCAGCAGCTTAGCCCAGGGGTGGACCTACGAGCAGTACTTC.

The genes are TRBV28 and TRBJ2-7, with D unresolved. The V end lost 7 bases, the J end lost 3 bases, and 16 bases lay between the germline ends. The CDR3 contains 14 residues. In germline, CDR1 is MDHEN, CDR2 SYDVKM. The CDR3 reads CASTGVDGYYEQYF. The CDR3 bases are TGTGCCAGCACAGGAGTGGACGGATACTACGAGCAGTACTTC.

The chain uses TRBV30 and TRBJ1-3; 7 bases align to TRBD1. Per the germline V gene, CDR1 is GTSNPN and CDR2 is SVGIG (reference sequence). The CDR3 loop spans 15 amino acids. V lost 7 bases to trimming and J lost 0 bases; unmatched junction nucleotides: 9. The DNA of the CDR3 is TGTGCCTCCTCCGGGACAGCGAGCTCTGGAAACACCATATATTTT. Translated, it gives CASSGTASSGNTIYF.

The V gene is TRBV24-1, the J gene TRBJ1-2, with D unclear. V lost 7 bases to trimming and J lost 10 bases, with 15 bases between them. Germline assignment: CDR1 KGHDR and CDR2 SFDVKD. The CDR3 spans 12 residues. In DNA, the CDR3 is TGTGCCACCAGCCGAGAAAATGGTGACTACACCTTC. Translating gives CATSRENGDYTF.

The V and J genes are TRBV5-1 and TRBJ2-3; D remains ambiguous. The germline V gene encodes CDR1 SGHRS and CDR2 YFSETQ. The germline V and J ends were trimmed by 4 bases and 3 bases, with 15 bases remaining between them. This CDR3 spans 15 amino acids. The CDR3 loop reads CASSPGQARTDTQYF. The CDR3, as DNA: TGCGCCAGCAGCCCGGGTCAAGCTAGGACAGATACGCAGTATTTT.

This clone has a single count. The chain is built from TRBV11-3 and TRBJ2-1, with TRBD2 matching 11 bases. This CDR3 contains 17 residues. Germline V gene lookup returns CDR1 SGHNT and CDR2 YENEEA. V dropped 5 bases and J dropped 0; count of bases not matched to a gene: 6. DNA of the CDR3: TGTGCCAGCAGCCCCGGGACTAGCGGACCCTCCTACAATGAGCAGTTCTTC. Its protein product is CASSPGTSGPSYNEQFF.

The CDR3 DNA reads as TGTGCCAGCTCACCATCTGCGGTTGGCAATCAGCCCCAGCATTTT. Amino acid sequence: CASSPSAVGNQPQHF. The chain recombines TRBV18 with TRBJ1-5; no clear D. V was cut by 2 bases and J by 2 bases, with 10 bases left in between. The V gene's germline CDR1 is KGHSH and CDR2 LQKENI. The CDR3 is 15 amino acids. The whole variable domain, filled in from reference TRBV18 and TRBJ1-5, reads NAGVMQNPRHLVRRRGQEARLRCSPMKGHSHVYWYRQLPEEGLKFMVYLQKENIIDESGMPKERFSAEFPKEGPSILRIQQVVRGDSAAYFCASSPSAVGNQPQHFGDGTRLSIL.

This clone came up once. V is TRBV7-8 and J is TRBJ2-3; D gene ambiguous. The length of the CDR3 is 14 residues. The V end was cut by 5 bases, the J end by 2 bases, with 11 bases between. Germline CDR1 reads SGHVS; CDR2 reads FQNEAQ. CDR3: CASSNGRYTDTQYF. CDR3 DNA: TGTGCCAGCAGCAATGGCAGATACACAGATACGCAGTATTTT.

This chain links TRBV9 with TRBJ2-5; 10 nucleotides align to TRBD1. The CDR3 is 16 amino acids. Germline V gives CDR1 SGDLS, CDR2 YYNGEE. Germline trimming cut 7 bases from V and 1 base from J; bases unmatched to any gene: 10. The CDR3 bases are TGTGCCAGCGCGCTCGGGACAGGGGATTTCCAAGAGACCCAGTACTTC. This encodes CASALGTGDFQETQYF.

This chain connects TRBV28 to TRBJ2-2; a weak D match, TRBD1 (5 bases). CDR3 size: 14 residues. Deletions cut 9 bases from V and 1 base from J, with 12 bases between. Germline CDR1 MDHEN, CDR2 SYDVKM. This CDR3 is CASRRQKNTGELFF. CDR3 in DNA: TGTGCCAGTCGCCGACAGAAGAACACCGGGGAGCTGTTTTTT.

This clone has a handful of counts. The CDR3 bases are TGTGCCAGCAGCTTCGGGGCAGAGACCTACGAGCAGTACTTC. Its protein is CASSFGAETYEQYF. The chain carries TRBV2 and TRBJ2-7; D might be TRBD1 or TRBD2, each matching 5 bases. V was clipped by 6 bases and J by 2 bases, with 14 bases between them. The CDR3 extends over 14 amino acids. Germline assignment: CDR1 SNHLY and CDR2 FYNNEI.

CDR3 protein: CASSTAIGGKTQYF. The CDR3 DNA is TGTGCCAGCAGCACCGCGATCGGGGGAAAGACCCAGTACTTC. The chain joins TRBV11-2 to TRBJ2-5; maybe TRBD2 (6 bases). Trimming took off 5 bases at V and 6 bases at J, with 16 bases between the two ends. The germline CDR1 and CDR2 sequences are SGHAT and FQNNGV. The CDR3 length is 14 residues.

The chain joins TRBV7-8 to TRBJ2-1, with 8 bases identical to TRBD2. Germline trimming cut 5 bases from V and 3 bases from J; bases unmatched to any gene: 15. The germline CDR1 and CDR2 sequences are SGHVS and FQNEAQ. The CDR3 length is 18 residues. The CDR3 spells CASSKGLALYGYYNEQFF. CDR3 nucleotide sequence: TGTGCCAGCAGCAAAGGACTAGCCCTCTATGGCTACTACAATGAGCAGTTCTTC.

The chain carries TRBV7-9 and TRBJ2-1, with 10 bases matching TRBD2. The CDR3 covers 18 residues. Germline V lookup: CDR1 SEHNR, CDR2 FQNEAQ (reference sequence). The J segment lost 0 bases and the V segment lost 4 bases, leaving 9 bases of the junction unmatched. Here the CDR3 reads CASSSGLAVLTSYNEQFF. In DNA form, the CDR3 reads TGTGCCAGCAGCTCTGGACTAGCGGTCCTGACCTCCTACAATGAGCAGTTCTTC.

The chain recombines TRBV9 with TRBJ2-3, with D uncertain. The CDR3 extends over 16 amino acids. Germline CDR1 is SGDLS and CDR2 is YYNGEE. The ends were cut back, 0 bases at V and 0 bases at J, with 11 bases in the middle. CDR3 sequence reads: CASSVGWLTSTDTQYF. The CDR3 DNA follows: TGTGCCAGCAGCGTAGGGTGGTTGACTAGCACAGATACGCAGTATTTT.

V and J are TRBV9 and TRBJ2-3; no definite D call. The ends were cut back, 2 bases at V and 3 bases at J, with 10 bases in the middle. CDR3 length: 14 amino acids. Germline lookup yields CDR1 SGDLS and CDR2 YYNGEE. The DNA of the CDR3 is TGTGCCAGCAGCGTGGACCTCATAACAGATACGCAGTATTTT. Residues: CASSVDLITDTQYF.

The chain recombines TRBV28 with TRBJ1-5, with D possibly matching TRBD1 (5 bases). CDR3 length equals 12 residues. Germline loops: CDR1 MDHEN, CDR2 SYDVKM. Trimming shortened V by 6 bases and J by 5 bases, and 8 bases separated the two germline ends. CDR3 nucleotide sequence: TGTGCCAGCAGGGGGGAAGATCAGCCCCAGCATTTT. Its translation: CASRGEDQPQHF.

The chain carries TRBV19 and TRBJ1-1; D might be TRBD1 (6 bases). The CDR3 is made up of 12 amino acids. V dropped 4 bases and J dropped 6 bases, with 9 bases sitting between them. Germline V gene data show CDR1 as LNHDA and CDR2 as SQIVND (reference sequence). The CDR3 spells CASSTGVAEAFF. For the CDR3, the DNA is TGTGCCAGTAGTACAGGGGTCGCTGAAGCTTTCTTT.

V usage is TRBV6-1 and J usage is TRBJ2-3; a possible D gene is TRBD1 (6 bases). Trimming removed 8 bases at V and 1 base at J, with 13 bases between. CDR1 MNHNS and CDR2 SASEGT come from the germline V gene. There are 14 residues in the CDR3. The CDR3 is CASDQGRGTDTQYF. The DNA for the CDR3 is TGTGCCAGCGATCAGGGGAGAGGCACAGATACGCAGTATTTT.

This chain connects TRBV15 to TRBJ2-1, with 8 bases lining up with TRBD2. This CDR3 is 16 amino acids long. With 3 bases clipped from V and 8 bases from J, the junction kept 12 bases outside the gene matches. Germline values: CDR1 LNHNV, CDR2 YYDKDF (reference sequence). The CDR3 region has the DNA TGTGCCACCAGCAGGGATAGCGGGATGAGTTGGTATGAGCAGTTCTTC. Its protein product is CATSRDSGMSWYEQFF.

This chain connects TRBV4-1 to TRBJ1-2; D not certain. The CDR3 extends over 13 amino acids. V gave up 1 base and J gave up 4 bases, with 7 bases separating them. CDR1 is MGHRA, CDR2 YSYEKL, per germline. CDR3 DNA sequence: TGCGCCAGCAGCCAAGGGACTCTCTATGGCTACACCTTC. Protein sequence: CASSQGTLYGYTF.

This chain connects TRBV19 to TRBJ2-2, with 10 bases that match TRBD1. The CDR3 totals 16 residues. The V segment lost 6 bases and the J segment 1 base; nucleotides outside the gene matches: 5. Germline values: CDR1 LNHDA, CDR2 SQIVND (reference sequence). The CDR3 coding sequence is TGTGCCAGTAGCAGGGACAGGGGCCTGAACACCGGGGAGCTGTTTTTT. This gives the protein CASSRDRGLNTGELFF.

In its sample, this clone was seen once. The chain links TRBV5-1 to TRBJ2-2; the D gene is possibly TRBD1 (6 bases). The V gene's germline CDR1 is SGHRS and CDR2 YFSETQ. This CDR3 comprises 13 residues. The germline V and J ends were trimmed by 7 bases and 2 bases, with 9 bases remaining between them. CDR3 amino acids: CASQQGNTGELFF. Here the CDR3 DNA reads TGCGCCAGCCAACAGGGAAACACCGGGGAGCTGTTTTTT.

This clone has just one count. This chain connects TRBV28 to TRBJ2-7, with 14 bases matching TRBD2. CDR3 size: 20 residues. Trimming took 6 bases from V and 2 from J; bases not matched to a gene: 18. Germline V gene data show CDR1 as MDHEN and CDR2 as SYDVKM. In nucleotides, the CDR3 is TGTGCCAGCAGCCCCTTAGGGGGGGGACTAGCGGGAGAGGGGGCCTACGAGCAGTACTTC. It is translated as CASSPLGGGLAGEGAYEQYF.

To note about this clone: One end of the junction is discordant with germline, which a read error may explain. CDR3 coding DNA: TGTGCTAGCAGCCCGACTAACACCGGGGAGCTGTTTTTT. Its protein is CASSPTNTGELFF. The rearrangement uses TRBV7-7 and TRBJ2-2; unclear D gene. This CDR3 comprises 13 residues. Germline CDR1 and CDR2: SSHAT and FNYEAQ (reference sequence).

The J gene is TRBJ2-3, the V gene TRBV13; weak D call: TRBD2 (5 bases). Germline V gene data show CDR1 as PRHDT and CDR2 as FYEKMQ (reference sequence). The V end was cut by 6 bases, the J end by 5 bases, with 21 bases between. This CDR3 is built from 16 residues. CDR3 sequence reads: CASSSPGSGFIDTQYF. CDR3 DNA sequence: TGTGCCAGCAGTTCCCCGGGATCCGGATTCATAGATACGCAGTATTTT.